The rows below give T cell receptor beta chains drawn from one sample of a study of cytomegalovirus exposure and HLA in healthy donors. Sequenced by immunoSEQ multiplex PCR; TCRdb stores in-frame clones only, minus some. Here the sample spans more than 95,000 clones, 78% being singletons. Sequenced: PBMCs. Receptors were obtained from a woman aged 40 to 50 in good health and CMV-seronegative. Each CDR3 is given with its conserved first and last residue. The D gene is left open where the match is weak. The size entry is marked missing in some rows and otherwise reads once, few, many or a size class.

CDR3 DNA | CDR3 protein | clone size | J gene | V gene | D gene | CDR3 length
TGTGCCAGCTCACCGGGACAGGGTGAAAAACTGTTTTTT | CASSPGQGEKLFF | NA | TRBJ1-4 | TRBV18 | TRBD1 | 13
TGTGCCAGCAGTTTGTCGGGGGGTGTGATCGACACCTTC | CASSLSGGVIDTF | NA | TRBJ1-2 | TRBV28 | NA | 13
TGTGCCAGCTCACCGGACACTCGATCCTACGAGCAGTACTTC | CASSPDTRSYEQYF | NA | TRBJ2-7 | TRBV18 | NA | 14
TGTGCCAGCAGATCCTACCGACAGGGGACCTATGGCTACACCTTC | CASRSYRQGTYGYTF | NA | TRBJ1-2 | TRBV5-6 | TRBD1 | 15
TGTGCCAGTAGTATAGACCCAGATAACACCGGGGAGCTGTTTTTT | CASSIDPDNTGELFF | once | TRBJ2-2 | TRBV19 | NA | 15
TGTGCCAGCAGCCCGACAGGGATGATTTCCTACGAGCAGTACTTC | CASSPTGMISYEQYF | NA | TRBJ2-7 | TRBV5-5 | TRBD1 | 15
TGTGCCAGCAGCTGGAAGACTAGCGCGCCCGGCGGGGATACGCAGTATTTT | CASSWKTSAPGGDTQYF | NA | TRBJ2-3 | TRBV11-2 | TRBD2 | 17
TGTGCCAGCAGTTATACAGGGGGGGTGTACAATGAGCAGTTCTTC | CASSYTGGVYNEQFF | NA | TRBJ2-1 | TRBV28 | NA | 15
TGTGCCAGCAGCTTGGGGACTAGCGGGAGGTACAATGAGCAGTTCTTC | CASSLGTSGRYNEQFF | once | TRBJ2-1 | TRBV5-6 | TRBD2 | 16
TGCAGCGTTGCGGCGGCAGGGGAAAATCAGCCCCAGCATTTT | CSVAAAGENQPQHF | NA | TRBJ1-5 | TRBV29-1 | NA | 14
TGCGCCAGCAGCCAAAGAGTCAGTGTAGGGAGCTCCTACGAGCAGTACTTC | CASSQRVSVGSSYEQYF | NA | TRBJ2-7 | TRBV4-1 | NA | 17
TGTGCCAGTAGTATTGGCGGAAACACCGGGGAGCTGTTTTTT | CASSIGGNTGELFF | NA | TRBJ2-2 | TRBV19 | NA | 14
TGTGCCAGCAGTTGGGCAGGGCAGATGGATGAGCAGTTCTTC | CASSWAGQMDEQFF | once | TRBJ2-1 | TRBV28 | NA | 14
TGTGCCAGCAGCTTGGACAACGGGAGAGTCCACAATGAGCAGTTCTTC | CASSLDNGRVHNEQFF | NA | TRBJ2-1 | TRBV5-6 | NA | 16
TGTGCCAGCAGCCTACAGGGACATAGGAACACCGGGGAGCTGTTTTTT | CASSLQGHRNTGELFF | NA | TRBJ2-2 | TRBV7-2 | NA | 16
TGCGCCAGCAGCTTGCGATCAGGGAATCAAGAGACCCAGTACTTC | CASSLRSGNQETQYF | NA | TRBJ2-5 | TRBV5-1 | NA | 15
TGTGCCAGCAGTCAACGGGACTTTTCCTACGAGCAGTACTTC | CASSQRDFSYEQYF | NA | TRBJ2-7 | TRBV6-5 | NA | 14
TGTGCCAGCAGCCCCCAGGGGGCGTCCAAAAACATTCAGTACTTC | CASSPQGASKNIQYF | NA | TRBJ2-4 | TRBV7-2 | TRBD1 | 15
TGTGCCAGCAACAGGGGGCGGACTGAAGCTTTCTTT | CASNRGRTEAFF | once | TRBJ1-1 | TRBV6-1 | TRBD1 | 12
TGTGCCAGCAGTTTAATTACAGGGGCGGGGGGAAAACTGTTTTTT | CASSLITGAGGKLFF | NA | TRBJ1-4 | TRBV7-2 | TRBD1 | 15
TGTGCCACCAGCAGAGTCCCCGGGGGGTCGTGGGGCTACACCTTC | CATSRVPGGSWGYTF | NA | TRBJ1-2 | TRBV15 | NA | 15
TGTGCCAGCAGCCCCTTCAGGGAGGATGAAAAACTGTTTTTT | CASSPFREDEKLFF | once | TRBJ1-4 | TRBV2 | NA | 14
TGTGCCAGCAGCTTCGATGGGGCGGGAGTACAGTTCTTC | CASSFDGAGVQFF | NA | TRBJ2-1 | TRBV7-6 | TRBD2 | 13
TGTGCCTGGAGTCCGACAGGAGTCAATGAGCAGTTCTTC | CAWSPTGVNEQFF | NA | TRBJ2-1 | TRBV30 | NA | 13
TGTGCCAGCAGCCCAGCGGAGACGGATACGCAGTATTTT | CASSPAETDTQYF | NA | TRBJ2-3 | TRBV7-2 | NA | 13
TGTGCCAGCAGGCAGCTCGGGGGTGCCCAGTTCTTC | CASRQLGGAQFF | once | TRBJ2-1 | TRBV6-6 | NA | 12
TGTTCCAGCTCCTCGGGATCGGCTAGCGGGAGAACAGATACGCAGTATTTT | CSSSSGSASGRTDTQYF | NA | TRBJ2-3 | TRBV7-9 | TRBD2 | 17
TGCGCCAGCAGCCAGCTAGGTCCGTCCTACAATGAGCAGTTCTTC | CASSQLGPSYNEQFF | few | TRBJ2-1 | TRBV4-3 | NA | 15
TGTGCCAGCAGTTTCAGGGCCCGGAACACTGAAGCTTTCTTT | CASSFRARNTEAFF | NA | TRBJ1-1 | TRBV28 | NA | 14
TGTGCCAGCAGCGTAGGGCTGAGGAGCGAGCAGTACTTC | CASSVGLRSEQYF | NA | TRBJ2-7 | TRBV9 | NA | 13
TGCGCCAGCAGCCAAGAGGGTAGAAGCGGGTACAATGAGCAGTTCTTC | CASSQEGRSGYNEQFF | few | TRBJ2-1 | TRBV4-3 | NA | 16
TGTGCCAGCAGAATACAGGGGGCGGCCTACGAGCAGTACTTC | CASRIQGAAYEQYF | NA | TRBJ2-7 | TRBV28 | TRBD1 | 14
TGTGCCAGCAGTTTGGGGACAGGGAACTATGGCTACACCTTC | CASSLGTGNYGYTF | NA | TRBJ1-2 | TRBV27 | TRBD1 | 14
TGTGCCAGCAGTGAGCAGATAATGCATCAGCCCCAGCATTTT | CASSEQIMHQPQHF | NA | TRBJ1-5 | TRBV2 | NA | 14
TGTGCCAGCAGTCTCACTACGACAGGAACCTTACGCGAGCAGTACTTC | CASSLTTTGTLREQYF | once | TRBJ2-7 | TRBV28 | NA | 16
TGCGCCAGCAGTGAGTCTGGGACAGGTCCACTTAGTAATTCACCCCTCCACTTT | CASSESGTGPLSNSPLHF | few | TRBJ1-6 | TRBV10-1 | TRBD1 | 18
TGTGCCAGCAGCGCGTGGACAGCATTAAACTATGGCTACACCTTC | CASSAWTALNYGYTF | NA | TRBJ1-2 | TRBV9 | NA | 15
TGTGCCAGCAGCTCGACCCGACAGGCTGGGGCCAACGTCCTGACTTTC | CASSSTRQAGANVLTF | NA | TRBJ2-6 | TRBV7-9 | NA | 16
TGTGCCAGCAGAGCGGCAGCCTCTGGAAACACCATATATTTT | CASRAAASGNTIYF | NA | TRBJ1-3 | TRBV6-6 | NA | 14
TGTGCCAGCAGCTTCGATAGACTCAACTCTGGAAACACCATATATTTT | CASSFDRLNSGNTIYF | medium-sized | TRBJ1-3 | TRBV11-2 | NA | 16